These 10 T cell receptor beta chains share one sample of origin, sequenced in a study of control samples from healthy donors and cancer patients. TCRdb's table, derived via immunoSEQ multiplex PCR, lists solely in-frame clones and lacks some. Among 65,000 to 85,000 clones listed, more than 75% were seen once. Source material: PBMCs. The source is a woman between 45 and 65 years old with head and neck cancer.

The chain couples TRBV12-3 or TRBV12-4 to TRBJ1-1; D not resolved. The CDR3 runs 11 residues. V lost 6 bases to trimming and J lost 5 bases, with 7 bases between them. CDR3 protein: CASSWGTEAFF. The CDR3 nucleotides are TGTGCCAGCAGCTGGGGAACTGAAGCTTTCTTT.

The V call is TRBV9, the J call TRBJ2-2; no clear D gene. Germline CDR1 reads SGDLS; CDR2 reads YYNGEE. The CDR3 spans 13 residues. V was clipped by 0 bases and J by 8 bases, with 8 bases between them. CDR3 region: CASSVARWGELFF. The CDR3 DNA reads TGTGCCAGCAGCGTAGCTCGTTGGGGGGAGCTGTTTTTT.

The chain carries TRBV20-1 and TRBJ2-1; 8 nucleotides line up with TRBD2. CDR3 length equals 13 residues. V was pared by 3 bases and J by 7 bases, with 5 bases of the junction left unmatched. CDR1 is DFQATT, CDR2 SNEGSKA, per germline (reference sequence). CDR3 coding DNA: TGCAGTGCTAGTTCCGGGGGGGCGAATGAGCAGTTCTTC. Translated, it gives CSASSGGANEQFF.

This CDR3 reads CAISTPGQGNGYTF. In DNA, the CDR3 is TGTGCCATCAGCACACCGGGACAGGGGAATGGCTACACCTTC. The chain employs TRBV10-3 and TRBJ1-2, with TRBD1 identical over 10 bases. The CDR3 contains 14 residues. CDR1 and CDR2 from the germline V gene are ENHRY and SYGVKD. V shed 6 bases and J 6 bases; nucleotides not matched to a gene: 7.

This clone was detected only once. The chain has TRBV27 and TRBJ1-3; the D is unclear. V shed 5 bases and J shed 6 bases, with 11 bases lying between them. The CDR3 length is 13 residues. Germline V gene sequence: CDR1 MNHEY, CDR2 SMNVEV (reference sequence). The CDR3 protein is CASSGSDKNTIYF. For the CDR3, the DNA is TGTGCCAGCAGTGGCAGCGACAAAAACACCATATATTTT.

The rearrangement links TRBV5-4 to TRBJ1-2, with D perhaps TRBD1 (6 bases). Germline assignment: CDR1 SGHNT and CDR2 YYREEE (reference sequence). Trimming stripped 4 bases from V and 0 bases from J, with 19 bases between. The CDR3 totals 17 residues. This chain's CDR3 is CASSPRTAQPSNYGYTF. Written as DNA, the CDR3 is TGTGCCAGCAGCCCACGGACAGCCCAACCTTCTAACTATGGCTACACCTTC.

The chain joins TRBV28 to TRBJ2-1, with unresolved D. Deletions cut 3 bases from V and 5 bases from J, with 11 bases between. The CDR3 is 14 amino acids. Germline loops: CDR1 MDHEN, CDR2 SYDVKM. The CDR3 DNA reads TGTGCCAGCAGTTTTCTCGGCAGCCACAATGAGCAGTTCTTC. This gives the protein CASSFLGSHNEQFF. The variable domain in full, with the rest retrieved from reference TRBV28 and TRBJ2-1, is DVKVTQSSRYLVKRTGEKVFLECVQDMDHENMFWYRQDPGLGLRLIYFSYDVKMKEKGDIPEGYSVSREKKERFSLILESASTNQTSMYLCASSFLGSHNEQFFGPGTRLTVL.

The V and J genes are TRBV25-1 and TRBJ2-2, with a weak D call TRBD1 (6 bases). Trimming cost V 1 base and J 3 bases, with 6 bases left between them. The CDR3 length is 14 residues. Per the germline V gene, CDR1 is MGHDK and CDR2 is SYGVNS. CDR3 nucleotides: TGTGCCAGCAGTGAATCAGGGGACACCGGGGAGCTGTTTTTT. Its translation: CASSESGDTGELFF.

The V call is TRBV7-6, the J call TRBJ2-5; a possible D gene is TRBD2 (6 bases). The germline V and J ends were trimmed by 1 base and 5 bases, with 17 bases remaining between them. In germline, CDR1 is SGHVS, CDR2 FNYEAQ. The CDR3 runs to 16 residues. The CDR3, as DNA: TGTGCCAGCAGCTTAGTTTCTAGCGCGATGTTCGAGACCCAGTACTTC. Translation gives CASSLVSSAMFETQYF.

The chain joins TRBV7-2 to TRBJ2-7; 11 bases are shared with TRBD2. The junction had 3 bases not matched to a gene; V was cut back by 1 base and J by 4 bases. Germline V lookup: CDR1 SGHTA, CDR2 FQGNSA. This CDR3 has 15 residues. The CDR3 loop reads CASSLVAGGQYEQYF. Written as DNA, the CDR3 is TGTGCCAGCAGCTTAGTAGCGGGGGGGCAATACGAGCAGTACTTC.